The 18 T cell receptor beta chains below all came from one sample that was sequenced in a study of regulatory T cells in long-lasting Graves disease. Time point reported: persistent/refractory GD, antithyroid drugs over 5 years with positive TRAb. Generation of the TCR library employed RNA extracted from PBMCs. Both iRepertoire HTBI primers and Arm-PCR of CDR3 regions were used to build the TCR beta libraries. MiXCR, applied by TCRdb to the multiplex PCR reads, yields one record per CDR3 protein. The data show roughly 500,000 distinct CDR3 sequences, 22% seen once. Sample: peripheral blood mononuclear cells (PBMCs), taken when the disease was refractory, from a patient treated with antithyroid drugs. The receptors were gathered from a female donor with Graves disease.

This clonotype was counted at least ten times. The chain carries TRBV6-1 and TRBJ1-6, with TRBD1 matching 7 bases. Germline V gene lookup returns CDR1 MNHNS and CDR2 SASEGT. This CDR3 comprises 14 residues. The V gene end was trimmed by 7 bases and the J gene end by 6 bases; junction bases not matched to a gene: 6. The CDR3 DNA sequence: TGTGCCAGCAAGCCAGGACAGGCTAATTCACCCCTCCACTTT. Amino acid sequence: CASKPGQANSPLHF.

Concerning this clonotype itself: An end of the junction does not agree with germline; a read error may underlie this. The rearrangement links TRBV7-2 to TRBJ1-1, with TRBD1 as a possible D gene (5 bases). The CDR3 length is 13 residues. The V gene's germline CDR1 is SGHTA and CDR2 FQGNSA. The CDR3 here is CASSLQEGLEALF. The CDR3 DNA is TGTGCCAGCAGCCTTCAAGAGGGACTTGAAGCTCTCTTT. Drawing the rest from reference TRBV7-2 and TRBJ1-1, the complete variable domain is GAGVSQSPSNKVTEKGKDVELRCDPISGHTALYWYRQSLGQGLEFLIYFQGNSAPDKSGLPSDRFSAERTGGSVSTLTIQRTQQEDSAVYLCASSLQEGLEALFGQGTRLTVV.

The chain combines TRBV12-3 or TRBV12-4 with TRBJ2-1; possibly TRBD1 for D (5 bases). Deletions cut 0 bases from V and 0 bases from J, with 12 bases between. The CDR3 is made up of 17 amino acids. The CDR3 loop reads CASSLATATSSYNEQFF. Written as DNA, the CDR3 is TGTGCCAGCAGTTTAGCGACAGCGACGAGCTCCTACAATGAGCAGTTCTTC.

This clonotype was counted at least ten times. V is TRBV6-1 and J is TRBJ2-7; no clear D. The CDR3 has 16 residues. Between the trimmed V and J ends, which lost 4 bases and 1 base, there was a span of 17 bases. Germline CDR1 MNHNS, CDR2 SASEGT. The CDR3 nucleotides are TGTGCCAGCAGTGTAAGCAGAGACTTTAGGTCCTACGAGCAGTACTTC. Residues: CASSVSRDFRSYEQYF.

The gene calls are TRBV19 and TRBJ2-7; D may be TRBD2 (5 bases). V was trimmed by 8 bases and J by 6 bases, leaving 20 bases between them. The CDR3 is made up of 14 amino acids. Per germline, CDR1 LNHDA and CDR2 SQIVND (reference sequence). CDR3 coding DNA: TGTGCCAGTGGTACTAACGGAGGTGTCTTCGAGCAGTACTTC. Translation gives CASGTNGGVFEQYF.

This clonotype has at least ten counts. The genes are TRBV19 and TRBJ2-7; 11 nucleotides line up with TRBD1. Germline loops: CDR1 LNHDA, CDR2 SQIVND (reference sequence). Trimming took 9 bases from V and 3 from J; bases not matched to a gene: 7. This CDR3 has 14 residues. The CDR3 here is CASSIGTGGYEQYF. CDR3 DNA sequence: TGTGCCAGCAGCATCGGGACAGGGGGCTACGAGCAGTACTTC.

This clonotype has at least ten counts. This chain links TRBV28 with TRBJ1-5; tentatively, D is TRBD1 (6 bases). This CDR3 is 18 amino acids long. Germline CDR1 MDHEN, CDR2 SYDVKM. Trimming took off 6 bases at V and 0 bases at J, with 21 bases between the two ends. The CDR3 here is CASRWDNLGGHSNQPQHF. The CDR3 DNA is TGTGCCAGCAGGTGGGACAATCTGGGGGGGCATAGCAATCAGCCCCAGCATTTT.

The rearrangement joins TRBV7-2 to TRBJ2-3; D is uncertain. The CDR3 sequence is 15 residues long. Germline V gives CDR1 SGHTA, CDR2 FQGNSA. The germline V and J ends were trimmed by 4 bases and 2 bases, with 13 bases remaining between them. The DNA for the CDR3 is TGTGCCAGCAGCTCACGTGGGTACGACACAGATACGCAGTATTTT. Translated, it gives CASSSRGYDTDTQYF.

Details on this clonotype: A much larger clone lies a single base off, so this may be a read error. The chain links TRBV6-9 to TRBJ2-5, with TRBD2 matching over 9 bases. CDR3 size: 17 residues. The germline V gene encodes CDR1 MNHGY and CDR2 SVAAGI. With V trimmed by 4 bases and J by 7 bases, 16 bases remained unmatched. DNA for the CDR3: TGTGCCAGCAGTTCGGTTACCGGGACTAGCTTAGGGTTGACCCAGTACTTC. Protein: CASSSVTGTSLGLTQYF.

The chain joins TRBV5-8 to TRBJ1-2; D perhaps matches TRBD1 (6 bases). In germline, CDR1 is SGHTS, CDR2 YDEGEE. The CDR3 totals 13 residues. Trimming took off 1 base at V and 5 bases at J, with 9 bases between the two ends. The CDR3 coding sequence is TGTGCCAGCAGCTTGCAGGGACAATATGGCTACACCTTC. This translates into CASSLQGQYGYTF.

This clonotype was observed a handful of times. CDR3 sequence (DNA): TGTGCCAGCACTACTGGGCTAAGCAGCGCCTACGAGCAGTACTTC. Protein sequence: CASTTGLSSAYEQYF. This rearrangement joins TRBV12-3 or TRBV12-4 to TRBJ2-7, with unresolved D. Trimming removed 7 bases from V and 2 bases from J, with 18 bases in between. The CDR3 has 15 residues.

The V call is TRBV18, the J call TRBJ1-2; 10 nucleotides line up with TRBD1. The CDR3 spans 15 residues. Germline V lookup: CDR1 KGHSH, CDR2 LQKENI. J lost 8 bases, V lost 3 bases, and 9 bases had no gene match. In DNA form, the CDR3 reads TGTGCCAGCTCACCCTCGGGGACAGGGGAAAGCGGCTACACCTTC. It encodes CASSPSGTGESGYTF.

This clonotype was picked up a small number of times. This sequence joins TRBV11-1 and TRBJ1-1; 8 nucleotides line up with TRBD1. The trim removed 6 bases at V and 6 bases at J, leaving 15 bases unmatched. CDR3 length equals 16 residues. CDR1 is SGHAT and CDR2 is FQDESV in the germline V gene (reference sequence). This CDR3 is CASRSWTGSTLAEAFF. The DNA of the CDR3 is TGTGCCAGCAGGTCCTGGACAGGGAGCACTCTCGCTGAAGCTTTCTTT.

This clonotype was seen more than once but under ten times. The CDR3 DNA sequence: TGTGCCAGCAGTGAAATAACAGGCAAGGTCACTGAAGCTTTCTTT. It encodes CASSEITGKVTEAFF. This chain connects TRBV25-1 to TRBJ1-1; possibly TRBD1 for D (5 bases). The germline V gene encodes CDR1 MGHDK and CDR2 SYGVNS. V was pared by 2 bases and J by 4 bases, with 14 bases between. The CDR3 sequence is 15 residues long.

This clonotype was counted at least ten times. The V gene is TRBV24-1, the J gene TRBJ2-5; tentatively, D is TRBD1 (6 bases). Trimming removed 7 bases at V and 1 base at J, with 9 bases between. The CDR3 covers 13 residues. Germline V CDR1 and CDR2: KGHDR, SFDVKD. The CDR3, as DNA: TGTGCCACCAGAGACAGGTTCCAAGAGACCCAGTACTTC. Protein product: CATRDRFQETQYF.

This clonotype showed up many times. The chain has TRBV12-3 or TRBV12-4 and TRBJ2-2; D is uncertain. The V and J ends lost 5 bases and 1 base respectively, with 2 bases between them. The CDR3 spans 12 residues. The DNA for the CDR3 is TGTGCCAGCAGTGAGAACACCGGGGAGCTGTTTTTT. This sequence encodes CASSENTGELFF.

This clonotype was observed at least ten times. The chain links TRBV7-2 to TRBJ2-6; the match to TRBD1 covers 7 bases. The CDR3 spans 15 residues. CDR1 and CDR2 (germline): SGHTA, FQGNSA. The V and J ends lost 2 bases and 3 bases, in that order; junction bases with no gene match: 1. The CDR3 coding sequence is TGTGCCAGCAGCTTAAGACAGGGTGGGGCCAACGTCCTGACTTTC. It specifies CASSLRQGGANVLTF. The variable domain in full, completed from reference TRBV7-2 and TRBJ2-6, reads GAGVSQSPSNKVTEKGKDVELRCDPISGHTALYWYRQSLGQGLEFLIYFQGNSAPDKSGLPSDRFSAERTGGSVSTLTIQRTQQEDSAVYLCASSLRQGGANVLTFGAGSRLTVL.

This clonotype was counted many times. This chain connects TRBV28 to TRBJ2-7, with 7 bases fitting TRBD2. The germline V gene encodes CDR1 MDHEN and CDR2 SYDVKM. V shed 7 bases and J 9 bases; nucleotides not matched to a gene: 12. This CDR3 is built from 13 residues. The CDR3 region is CASTVGREGRQYF. For the CDR3, the DNA is TGTGCCAGCACCGTAGGAAGGGAGGGTCGGCAGTACTTC.